Listed below are T cell receptor beta chains from one sample, sequenced in a study of blood T cell repertoires in COVID-19. The protocol was immunoSEQ multiplex PCR, while the TCRdb copy is restricted to in-frame clones and leaves out a portion. The table records over 350,000 clones, 75% to 90% of them present only once. The source material was peripheral blood. The origin of the receptors is a woman in her twenties or thirties with active or convalescent COVID-19. Both conserved end residues are part of each CDR3. A D gene is named only where the DNA matches it firmly.

j_call: TRBJ1-5; v_call: TRBV19; d_call: TRBD1; cdr3_aa: CAGGQGFNQPQHF; cdr3_nt: TGTGCCGGCGGACAGGGGTTCAATCAGCCCCAGCATTTT
j_call: TRBJ2-3; v_call: TRBV11-2; d_call: TRBD2; cdr3_aa: CASSPGTSGGTDTQYF; cdr3_nt: TGTGCCAGCAGCCCAGGGACTAGCGGGGGCACAGATACGCAGTATTTT
j_call: TRBJ2-3; v_call: TRBV5-1; d_call: TRBD2; cdr3_aa: CASRQTQTSGRITDTQYF; cdr3_nt: TGCGCCAGCAGGCAGACGCAAACTAGCGGGAGGATCACAGATACGCAGTATTTT
j_call: TRBJ2-3; v_call: TRBV6-4; d_call: NA; cdr3_aa: CASSLSPQYF; cdr3_nt: TGTGCCAGCTCCCTGTCCCCGCAGTATTTT
j_call: TRBJ2-1; v_call: TRBV5-4; d_call: NA; cdr3_aa: CASNLGQINEQFF; cdr3_nt: TGTGCCAGCAACTTGGGGCAGATCAATGAGCAGTTCTTC
j_call: TRBJ1-1; v_call: TRBV4-2; d_call: TRBD1; cdr3_aa: CASSRGQGTEAFF; cdr3_nt: TGTGCCAGCAGCAGGGGACAGGGCACTGAAGCTTTCTTT
j_call: TRBJ1-5; v_call: TRBV6-6; d_call: TRBD1; cdr3_aa: CASRGTGTRNQPQHF; cdr3_nt: TGTGCCAGCAGGGGGACAGGGACCCGCAATCAGCCCCAGCATTTT
j_call: TRBJ1-1; v_call: TRBV6-5; d_call: NA; cdr3_aa: CASIEQLVPNTEAFF; cdr3_nt: TGTGCCAGCATCGAGCAGCTAGTCCCGAACACTGAAGCTTTCTTT
j_call: TRBJ2-1; v_call: TRBV7-9; d_call: NA; cdr3_aa: CASSLSEDNEQFF; cdr3_nt: TGTGCCAGCAGCTTAAGTGAGGACAATGAGCAGTTCTTC
j_call: TRBJ1-5; v_call: TRBV27; d_call: NA; cdr3_aa: CASSGDTYQPQHF; cdr3_nt: TGTGCCAGCAGTGGGGACACCTATCAGCCCCAGCATTTT
j_call: TRBJ2-1; v_call: TRBV6-1; d_call: NA; cdr3_aa: CASSEWALQGRFF; cdr3_nt: TGTGCCAGCAGTGAATGGGCCCTCCAGGGGCGGTTCTTC